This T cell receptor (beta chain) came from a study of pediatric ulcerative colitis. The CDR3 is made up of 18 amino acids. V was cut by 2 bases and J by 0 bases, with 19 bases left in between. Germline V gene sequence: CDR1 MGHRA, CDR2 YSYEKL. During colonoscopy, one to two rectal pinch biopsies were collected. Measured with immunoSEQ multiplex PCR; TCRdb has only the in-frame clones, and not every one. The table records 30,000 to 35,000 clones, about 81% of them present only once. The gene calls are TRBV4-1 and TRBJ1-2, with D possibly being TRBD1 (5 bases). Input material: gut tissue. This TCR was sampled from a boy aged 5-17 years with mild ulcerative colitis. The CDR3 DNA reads TGCGCCAGCAGCCAATTACGGGGGGATCGGGGAGCTAACTATGGCTACACCTTC. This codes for CASSQLRGDRGANYGYTF.